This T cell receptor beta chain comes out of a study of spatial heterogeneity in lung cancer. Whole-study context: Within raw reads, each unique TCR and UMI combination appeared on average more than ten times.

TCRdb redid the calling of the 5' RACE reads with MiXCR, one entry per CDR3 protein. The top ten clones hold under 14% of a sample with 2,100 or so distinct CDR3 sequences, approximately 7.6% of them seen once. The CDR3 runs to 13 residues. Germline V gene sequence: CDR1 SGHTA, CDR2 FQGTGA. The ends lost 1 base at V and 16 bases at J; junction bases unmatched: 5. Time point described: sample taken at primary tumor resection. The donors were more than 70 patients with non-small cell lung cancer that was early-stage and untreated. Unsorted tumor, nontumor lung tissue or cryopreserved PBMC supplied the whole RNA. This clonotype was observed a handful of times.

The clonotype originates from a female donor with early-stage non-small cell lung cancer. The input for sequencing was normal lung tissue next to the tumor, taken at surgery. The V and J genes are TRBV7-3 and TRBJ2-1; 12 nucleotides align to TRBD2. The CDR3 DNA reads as TGTGCCAGCAGCTTAAGTCCTAGCGGGAGGGACTTCTTC. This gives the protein CASSLSPSGRDFF.